Detailed here is one T cell receptor beta chain. The antigen is unknown. This sample stems from a study of CXCR3-negative and CXCR3-positive naive CD8 T cells. Every individual CD8+ T cell subset underwent sorting in triplicate at around 300,000 cells apiece. Notes on the study in general: The authors found comparable surface CD5 between naive subsets and inferred TCR strength from TRB CDR3 properties. Comparison of naive cells showed more hydrophobic TRB CDR3s in CXCR3-positive than in CXCR3-negative naive cells.

The CDR3 is 14 amino acids. Germline lookup yields CDR1 SGHDT and CDR2 YYEEEE. All TRB cDNA libraries came from 5' RACE performed with UMI labels. TCRdb re-analyzed the 5' RACE reads; it lists each CDR3 protein once, without DNA. The table lists around 63,000 distinct CDR3 sequences, with around 0.8% in the top ten. The sample comprised naive CXCR3+ CD8+ T cells from blood. Subset noted: CD45RO-CCR7+CD27+CD95- naive CD8+ T cells expressing CXCR3 (TNR3+). This sequence originates from a human donor in good health. Some clones in this sample may be carry-over from other donors' samples. The chain carries TRBV5-6 and TRBJ2-7; TCRdb's D gene call, TRBD2, goes unchecked for lack of DNA. The CDR3 spells CASSPLAGGLEQYF. The full variable domain, completed using reference TRBV5-6 and TRBJ2-7, is DAGVTQSPTHLIKTRGQQVTLRCSPKSGHDTVSWYQQALGQGPQFIFQYYEEEERQRGNFPDRFSGHQFPNYSSELNVNALLLGDSALYLCASSPLAGGLEQYFGPGTRLTVT.